The clone carrying this T cell receptor (beta chain) was detected only a few times. The target antigen is unknown. This record belongs to a study of T-cell reconstitution after alpha-beta-depleted transplantation in children. Overall study findings and caveats: T-cell counts and diversity at one year post-transplant came mainly from newly produced T cells. Two months or so post-transplant, alpha-beta T cells reportedly derived from several hundred expanded graft clones.

The germline CDR1 and CDR2 sequences are DFQATT and SNEGSKA (reference sequence). CDR3 size: 15 residues. V lost 0 bases, J lost 4 bases, and 15 bases lay in between. This sample's TCRbeta library carried unique molecular identifier barcodes. TCRdb fed the PCR reads into MiXCR, producing one record per CDR3 protein. The table lists about a million distinct CDR3 sequences, around 30% of them singletons. This material consisted of PBMCs, mostly from graft donor cells, taken 360 days after TCRalphabeta/CD19-depleted stem cell transplant. The clonotype originates from a boy under two years old who had a stem cell transplant for SCID, so the T cells may come from the graft donor. V is TRBV20-1 and J is TRBJ1-1; D not certain. The DNA of the CDR3 is TGCAGTGCTAGAGAAGATACCCTGTCGGGCACTGAAGCTTTCTTT. Protein product: CSAREDTLSGTEAFF.